The rows below give T cell receptor beta chains drawn from one sample of a study of cytomegalovirus exposure and HLA in healthy donors. Measured with immunoSEQ multiplex PCR; TCRdb has only the in-frame clones, and not every one. The profile covers 130,000 or so clones, with 6.5% to 9.5% appearing a single time and 5.5% taken by the ten largest. Specimen: PBMCs. The receptors originated from a man in his forties in good health and CMV-seronegative. CDR3s include the opening cysteine and the closing phenylalanine or tryptophan. D genes are given only for firm matches. The size entry is marked missing in some rows and otherwise reads once, few, many or a size class.

V gene	D gene	J gene	clone size	CDR3 protein	CDR3 DNA
TRBV9	TRBD1	TRBJ2-7	few	CASSVGGTGNYEQYF	TGTGCCAGCAGCGTAGGGGGGACAGGGAACTACGAGCAGTACTTC
TRBV15	NA	TRBJ1-2	few	CATSSPGVEYGYTF	TGTGCCACCAGCTCCCCAGGGGTGGAATATGGCTACACCTTC
TRBV7-9	TRBD2	TRBJ2-1	few	CASSLRTRENLVNEQFF	TGTGCCAGCAGCCTCAGGACTAGAGAGAATTTAGTCAATGAGCAGTTCTTC
TRBV10-1	NA	TRBJ1-1	NA	CASSDRVTTEAFF	TGCGCCAGCAGTGACAGGGTGACCACTGAAGCTTTCTTT
TRBV5-4	NA	TRBJ1-6	NA	CASSPGIGDNSPLHF	TGTGCCAGCAGTCCAGGGATTGGTGATAATTCACCCCTCCACTTT
TRBV19	NA	TRBJ1-1	NA	CASSMGGEIKEAFF	TGTGCCAGTAGTATGGGGGGTGAGATTAAGGAAGCTTTCTTT
TRBV6-1	TRBD2	TRBJ2-3	few	CASSGGSGGFTDTQYF	TGTGCCAGCAGTGGGGGTAGCGGGGGTTTCACAGATACGCAGTATTTT
TRBV7-8	TRBD1	TRBJ1-5	NA	CASSQTGGWNQPQHF	TGTGCCAGCAGCCAAACAGGGGGTTGGAATCAGCCCCAGCATTTT
TRBV30	NA	TRBJ2-5	NA	CAWSRREKENQYF	TGTGCCTGGAGTAGGCGGGAAAAAGAGAACCAGTACTTC
TRBV19	TRBD1	TRBJ1-5	NA	CASSISPGQMPNQPQHF	TGTGCCAGTAGTATTTCCCCGGGACAGATGCCCAATCAGCCCCAGCATTTT
TRBV10-2	TRBD1	TRBJ1-4	few	CASRETGVGEKLFF	TGCGCCAGCAGAGAGACAGGGGTGGGAGAAAAACTGTTTTTT
TRBV18	TRBD1	TRBJ1-4	NA	CASSSTGTGSEKLFF	TGTGCCAGCTCATCCACCGGGACAGGGAGCGAAAAACTGTTTTTT
TRBV5-6	NA	TRBJ2-2	NA	CASSSPSNTGELFF	TGTGCCAGCAGCTCCCCATCGAACACCGGGGAGCTGTTTTTT
TRBV28	NA	TRBJ2-7	NA	CASRGQGLYEQYF	TGTGCCAGCAGGGGCCAGGGGCTGTACGAGCAGTACTTC
TRBV7-2	NA	TRBJ1-4	few	CASSLAGRAEKLFF	TGTGCCAGCAGCTTAGCGGGCAGGGCTGAAAAACTGTTTTTT
TRBV7-9	TRBD2	TRBJ2-3	few	CASSHSGTRGTDTQYF	TGTGCCAGCAGCCACTCCGGGACTAGAGGGACAGATACGCAGTATTTT
TRBV5-1	TRBD1	TRBJ1-2	NA	CASSLGGGNGYTF	TGCGCCAGCAGCCTAGGGGGCGGGAATGGCTACACCTTC
TRBV27	TRBD1	TRBJ1-3	NA	CASSLSGTGGNTIYF	TGTGCCAGCAGTTTATCGGGGACAGGGGGAAACACCATATATTTT
TRBV7-7	TRBD2	TRBJ2-3	few	CASSLTSGVADTQYF	TGTGCCAGCAGCTTGACTAGCGGGGTCGCAGATACGCAGTATTTT
TRBV7-2	TRBD1	TRBJ2-2	few	CASSSRTGWLTNTGELFF	TGTGCCAGCAGCTCCCGGACAGGATGGCTAACGAACACCGGGGAGCTGTTTTTT
TRBV5-4	NA	TRBJ2-7	NA	CASSFSGDKSEQYF	TGTGCCAGCAGCTTTTCCGGGGACAAATCCGAGCAGTACTTC
TRBV11-2	NA	TRBJ2-7	NA	CASSLPGPYEQYF	TGTGCCAGCAGCTTACCAGGGCCCTACGAGCAGTACTTC
TRBV11-2	TRBD1	TRBJ2-5	NA	CASSPDRAQETQYF	TGTGCCAGCAGCCCGGACAGGGCACAAGAGACCCAGTACTTC
TRBV30	TRBD2	TRBJ2-3	few	CAWERGGYTDTQYF	TGTGCCTGGGAGCGGGGGGGCTACACAGATACGCAGTATTTT
TRBV5-1	TRBD1	TRBJ2-7	NA	CASNLGQGLYEQYF	TGCGCCAGCAATCTGGGACAGGGGCTCTACGAGCAGTACTTC
TRBV5-1	TRBD2	TRBJ2-3	few	CASSSGLAGNTDTQYF	TGCGCCAGCAGCTCAGGACTAGCGGGGAACACAGATACGCAGTATTTT
TRBV7-8	NA	TRBJ1-4	few	CASSFHRPGNEKLFF	TGTGCCAGCAGCTTCCACAGGCCAGGAAATGAAAAACTGTTTTTT
TRBV5-1	TRBD1	TRBJ2-7	NA	CASSGTSNRGLAQYF	TGCGCCAGCAGCGGAACTTCCAACAGGGGGCTCGCGCAGTACTTC
TRBV23-1	TRBD1	TRBJ2-1	NA	CASSHPGQGTYNEQFF	TGCGCCAGCAGTCACCCGGGACAGGGGACCTACAATGAGCAGTTCTTC
TRBV7-7	TRBD1	TRBJ2-7	NA	CASSLGTGETYEQYF	TGTGCCAGCAGCTTAGGTACAGGGGAAACCTACGAGCAGTACTTC